A selection of T cell receptor beta chains follows, all from one sample in a study of T cell repertoires and HLA-DP antigens. TCRdb keeps only in-frame clones here, not all; method: immunoSEQ multiplex PCR. Of about 110,000 clones detected, roughly 92% appear once; the ten largest clones hold 0.25% to 0.3%. The antigens of these receptors remain unknown. Sequenced input: CD4+ T cells from PBMCs. Receptors were obtained from a woman between 18 and 29 years old in good health and CMV-seronegative. Both conserved end residues are part of each CDR3. The D gene is left open where the match is weak. Clone sizes are given selectively: once, few, many, or a class where the clone is expanded.

D	size	V	J	DNA	CDR3
.	.	TRBV28	TRBJ1-2	TGTGCCAGCAGCTCCCCAGCGAAGGGCTACACCTTC	CASSSPAKGYTF
.	.	TRBV5-4	TRBJ2-2	TGTGCCAGCAGCTCCATAGGGGCCGGGGAGCTGTTTTTT	CASSSIGAGELFF
TRBD1	.	TRBV10-3	TRBJ2-7	TGTGCCATCAGTGAGGGGACAGGGGGTCCCTACGAGCAGTACTTC	CAISEGTGGPYEQYF
TRBD2	.	TRBV5-4	TRBJ2-7	TGTGCCAGCAGCTTGATTGCGGGAGGGCCCGAGGGGCAGTACTTC	CASSLIAGGPEGQYF
TRBD1	once	TRBV7-2	TRBJ1-5	TGTGCCAGCAGCTTAGTCGGACAGGGTAATCAGCCCCAGCATTTT	CASSLVGQGNQPQHF
.	.	TRBV7-2	TRBJ2-3	TGTGCCAGCAGCTTAGCTCTAGGGGGGCCCACAGATACGCAGTATTTT	CASSLALGGPTDTQYF
TRBD1	.	TRBV30	TRBJ2-7	TGTGCCTGGAGGACCGGGACAGGCACCTACGAGCAGTACTTC	CAWRTGTGTYEQYF
TRBD1	.	TRBV2	TRBJ1-5	TGTGCCAGCAGGGCAGGGGGCGAGTTAGGCAATCAGCCCCAGCATTTT	CASRAGGELGNQPQHF
.	.	TRBV5-1	TRBJ1-2	TGCGCCAGCAGCTCCGGACAGCTCTATGGCTACACCTTC	CASSSGQLYGYTF
TRBD1	once	TRBV6-5	TRBJ1-2	TGTGCCAGCAGCCGGGACAGGGCGGGTGGCTACACCTTC	CASSRDRAGGYTF
.	.	TRBV7-9	TRBJ1-4	TGTGCCAGCAGCTTTACAGGGACTGCAACTAATGAAAAACTGTTTTTT	CASSFTGTATNEKLFF
.	.	TRBV1	TRBJ2-1	TGCACCAGCCCCCTTGCGGGGATTGACTATGAGCAGTTCTTC	CTSPLAGIDYEQFF
TRBD2	.	TRBV7-8	TRBJ2-5	TGTGCCAGCAGCCCGCCGGGACTAGAGAAAGAGACCCAGTACTTC	CASSPPGLEKETQYF
.	.	TRBV19	TRBJ2-3	TGTGCCAGTAGAGTCTCGGGCCCGCCGTATACGCAGTATTTT	CASRVSGPPYTQYF
TRBD2	.	TRBV4-2	TRBJ2-3	TGTGCCAGCAGCCTAACAGCCGGACTAGCAACAGATACGCAGTATTTT	CASSLTAGLATDTQYF
.	.	TRBV7-9	TRBJ2-1	TGTGCCAGCAGCTTAGCGCTAATCAATTACAATGAGCAGTTCTTC	CASSLALINYNEQFF
.	.	TRBV7-2	TRBJ1-5	TGTGCCAGCAGCCCAGAAGGCAATCAGCCCCAGCATTTT	CASSPEGNQPQHF
TRBD1	.	TRBV29-1	TRBJ2-3	TGCAGCGTGAGGACAGGGTCGACAGATACGCAGTATTTT	CSVRTGSTDTQYF
.	.	TRBV18	TRBJ1-4	TGTGCCAGCTCCCTGGGGGCGCGGTCGGAAAAACTGTTTTTT	CASSLGARSEKLFF
.	.	TRBV27	TRBJ1-1	TGTGCCAGCAGCCTCCTCGGGGACTTGAACACTGAAGCTTTCTTT	CASSLLGDLNTEAFF
.	.	TRBV2	TRBJ2-7	TGTGCCAGCAGTGAGTCCCGTTATTCCTACGAGCAGTACTTC	CASSESRYSYEQYF
.	.	TRBV28	TRBJ2-5	TGTGCCAGCAGTTTATTCGGGGGGCGAGAGACCCAGTACTTC	CASSLFGGRETQYF
.	.	TRBV5-8	TRBJ1-5	TGTGCCAGCAGCCCGGGACGGTTGAGCAATCAGCCCCAGCATTTT	CASSPGRLSNQPQHF
TRBD1	.	TRBV28	TRBJ2-3	TGTGCCAGCAGTGCCAGGACAGGGAGGAAAGATACGCAGTATTTT	CASSARTGRKDTQYF
.	once	TRBV7-6	TRBJ1-2	TGTGCCAGCAGCTTAACAAGCCTTAACTATGGCTACACCTTC	CASSLTSLNYGYTF
TRBD2	.	TRBV30	TRBJ2-2	TGTGCCTGGAGTTACGGACTAGCGGGAGTAACCGGGGAGCTGTTTTTT	CAWSYGLAGVTGELFF
TRBD1	.	TRBV28	TRBJ2-1	TGTGCCAGCAGTAACCGGGACAGGATCAAGCAGTTCTTC	CASSNRDRIKQFF
TRBD1	.	TRBV28	TRBJ1-1	TGTGCCAGCAGGTCAGGGGGGAACACTGAAGCTTTCTTT	CASRSGGNTEAFF
TRBD1	.	TRBV28	TRBJ1-5	TGTGCCAGCAGTTTTATGTCTAGGACAGGGTATCAGCCCCAGCATTTT	CASSFMSRTGYQPQHF
.	.	TRBV5-1	TRBJ2-5	TGCGCCAGCAGCCGGACAGTCCAAGAGACCCAGTACTTC	CASSRTVQETQYF
TRBD2	.	TRBV7-9	TRBJ2-2	TGTGCCAGCAGCTTCAGTCTAGCGGGAGTGGGGATGAACACCGGGGAGCTGTTTTTT	CASSFSLAGVGMNTGELFF
.	.	TRBV5-6	TRBJ2-2	TGTGCCAGCAGCTTGGCCCGGAGACTTTACACCGGGGAGCTGTTTTTT	CASSLARRLYTGELFF
.	.	TRBV27	TRBJ1-5	TGTGCCAGCAGTTATCAGCCCCAGCATTTT	CASSYQPQHF
.	once	TRBV5-1	TRBJ2-1	TGCGTCAGCAGCTTGGTGACGGGGGGCTTCTACAATGAGCAGTTCTTC	CVSSLVTGGFYNEQFF
.	.	TRBV5-5	TRBJ2-4	TGTGCCAGCAGCTTGGTGGTCATTCAGTACTTC	CASSLVVIQYF
.	.	TRBV13	TRBJ1-1	TGTGCCAGCAGCTTAGGCCCGGGTCGGGCCCGGAACACTGAAGCTTTCTTT	CASSLGPGRARNTEAFF
.	.	TRBV4-1	TRBJ2-1	TGCGCCAGCAGCCAATTTGGGGGCCCCTACAATGAGCAGTTCTTC	CASSQFGGPYNEQFF
.	.	TRBV7-9	TRBJ2-2	TGTGCCAGCAGCCCGATCGGGGGGCGACTTGGGGAGCTGTTTTTT	CASSPIGGRLGELFF
.	.	TRBV5-1	TRBJ1-1	TGCGCCAGCAGCTTGGGGGGCGGCCTCCTGGTGAACACTGAAGCTTTCTTT	CASSLGGGLLVNTEAFF
TRBD1	.	TRBV4-1	TRBJ1-5	TGCGCCAGCAGCCCGGGACAGGGCTATAGCAATCAGCCCCAGCATTTT	CASSPGQGYSNQPQHF
.	.	TRBV6-5	TRBJ2-6	TGTGCCAGCAGGGGGACAACCTCTGGGGCCAACGTCCTGACTTTC	CASRGTTSGANVLTF
.	.	TRBV29-1	TRBJ1-4	TGCAGCGTTGAAGAGGGTTCCAGCGGTGAAAAACTGTTTTTT	CSVEEGSSGEKLFF
TRBD2	.	TRBV7-6	TRBJ2-1	TGTGCCAGCAGCTTAGTTAGCGGGGGGGCCAATGAGCAGTTCTTC	CASSLVSGGANEQFF
.	.	TRBV12-5	TRBJ2-5	TGTGCTAGTGGTTTGGTGGTGAACAGGGTTGAGACCCAGTACTTC	CASGLVVNRVETQYF
TRBD2	.	TRBV11-3	TRBJ2-1	TGTGCCAGCAGCCGCGGGGGGCCCTACAATGAGCAGTTCTTC	CASSRGGPYNEQFF